This T cell receptor beta chain was recorded in a study of T cell responses to AZD1222 COVID-19 vaccine. Whole-study findings and limits: Donors were chiefly white British, with a greater number of females, and clonal diversity was perhaps underestimated. Compared with day 0, the breadth and depth of the Spike-specific TCR repertoire rose significantly after two doses of AZD1222. Scientists sampled the repertoires only once the peak T cell response had passed.

The repertoire was sequenced with immunoSEQ multiplex PCR; TCRdb's copy has only in-frame clones and lacks some. The profile shows approximately 120,000 clones, around 90% of them singletons. Details on this clone: Its target is not known.

This material consisted of peripheral blood, taken on day 0 of AZD1222 vaccination. The TCR comes from an adult in good health.

The CDR3 loop reads CASSPLDRVNEKLFF. Here the CDR3 DNA reads TGTGCCAGCAGCCCTCTGGACAGGGTTAATGAAAAACTGTTTTTT. The chain carries TRBV6-6 and TRBJ1-4; 8 bases match TRBD1. The germline gives CDR1 MNHNY, CDR2 SVGAGI (reference sequence). Germline trimming cut 6 bases from V and 4 bases from J; bases unmatched to any gene: 7. The length of the CDR3 is 15 residues.